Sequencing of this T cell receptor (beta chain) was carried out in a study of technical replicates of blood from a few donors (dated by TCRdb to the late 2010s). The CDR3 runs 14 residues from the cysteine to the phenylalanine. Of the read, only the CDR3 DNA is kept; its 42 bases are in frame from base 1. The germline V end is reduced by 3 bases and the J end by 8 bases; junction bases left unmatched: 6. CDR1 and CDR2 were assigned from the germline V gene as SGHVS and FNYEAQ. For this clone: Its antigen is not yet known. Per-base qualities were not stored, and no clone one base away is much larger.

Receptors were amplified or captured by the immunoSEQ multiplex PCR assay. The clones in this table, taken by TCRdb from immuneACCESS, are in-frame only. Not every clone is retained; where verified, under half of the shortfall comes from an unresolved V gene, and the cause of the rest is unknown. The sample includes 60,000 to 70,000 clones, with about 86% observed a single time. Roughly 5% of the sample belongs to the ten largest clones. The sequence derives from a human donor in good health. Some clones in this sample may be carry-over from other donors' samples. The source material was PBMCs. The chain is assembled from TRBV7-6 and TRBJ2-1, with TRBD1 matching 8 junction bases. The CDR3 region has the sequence CASSFLTGDDEQFF. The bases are TGTGCCAGCAGCTTCCTGACAGGGGATGATGAGCAGTTCTTC.